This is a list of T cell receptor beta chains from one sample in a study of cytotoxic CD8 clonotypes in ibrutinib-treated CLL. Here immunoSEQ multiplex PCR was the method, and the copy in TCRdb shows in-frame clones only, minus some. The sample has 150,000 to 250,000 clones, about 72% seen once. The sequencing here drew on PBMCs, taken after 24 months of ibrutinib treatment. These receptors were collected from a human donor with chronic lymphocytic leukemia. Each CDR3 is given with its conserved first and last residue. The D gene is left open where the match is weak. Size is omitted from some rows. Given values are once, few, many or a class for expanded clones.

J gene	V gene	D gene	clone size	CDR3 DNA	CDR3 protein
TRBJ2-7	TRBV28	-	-	TGTGCCAGCAGCCCCCCCGATTTAGAGCAGTACTTC	CASSPPDLEQYF
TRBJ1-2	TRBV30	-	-	TGTGCCTTCACCGGGACACGGGATGGCTACACCTTC	CAFTGTRDGYTF
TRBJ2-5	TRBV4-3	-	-	TGCGCCAGCAGCCAAGAGGGACACTCCCAAGAGACCCAGTACTTC	CASSQEGHSQETQYF
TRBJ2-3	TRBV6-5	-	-	TGTGCCAGCAGAGAGGTTGCTGGCACAGATACGCAGTATTTT	CASREVAGTDTQYF
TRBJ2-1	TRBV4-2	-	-	TGTGCCAGCAGCCAAGGCTACAATGAGCAGTTCTTC	CASSQGYNEQFF
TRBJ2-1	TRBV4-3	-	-	TGCGCCAGCAGCCAAGATTTCGGATCGGGAGCAGGGTACAATGAGCAGTTCTTC	CASSQDFGSGAGYNEQFF
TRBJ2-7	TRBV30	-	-	TGTGCCTGGAGTCTGGGGGAGCAGTACTTC	CAWSLGEQYF
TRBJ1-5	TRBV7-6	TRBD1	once	TGTGCCAGCAGCTTATTACAGGGGCAGCCCCAGCATTTT	CASSLLQGQPQHF
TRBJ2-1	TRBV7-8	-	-	TGTGCCAGCAGCTCACGGGTCTTCAGGGAGCAGTTCTTC	CASSSRVFREQFF
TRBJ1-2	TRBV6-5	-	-	TGTGCCAGCAGTCCCGGGACCTACTATGGCTACACCTTC	CASSPGTYYGYTF
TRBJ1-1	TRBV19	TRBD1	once	TGTGCCAGTAGTGAAGACAGGGTACGAAACACTGAAGCTTTCTTT	CASSEDRVRNTEAFF
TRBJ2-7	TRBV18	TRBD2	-	TGTGCCACCCAGAATGCGGGAGGGAGCTACGAGCAGTACTTC	CATQNAGGSYEQYF
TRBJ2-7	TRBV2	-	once	TGTGCCGTCACCGGGACACTAGCTCCCTACGAGCAGTACTTC	CAVTGTLAPYEQYF
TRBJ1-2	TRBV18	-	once	TGTGCCAGCTCACCCTCTCAGGCGAGTGGCTACACCTTC	CASSPSQASGYTF
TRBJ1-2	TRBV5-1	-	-	TGCGCCAGCAGGAACTCAGACTATGGCTACACCTTC	CASRNSDYGYTF
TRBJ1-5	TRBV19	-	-	TGTGCCAGTAGCCAGACACATTATAGCAATCAGCCCCAGCATTTT	CASSQTHYSNQPQHF
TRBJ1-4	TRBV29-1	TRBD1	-	TGCAGCGTTGGACTTTTGACAGGGCGTAATGAAAAACTGTTTTTT	CSVGLLTGRNEKLFF
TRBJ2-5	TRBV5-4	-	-	TGTGCCAGCAGCGGTGGTAGCCCTGCGCAAGAGACCCAGTACTTC	CASSGGSPAQETQYF
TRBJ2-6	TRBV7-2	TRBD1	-	TGTGCCAGCAGCGAACGGACAGGGCCCGGGGCCAACGTCCTGACTTTC	CASSERTGPGANVLTF
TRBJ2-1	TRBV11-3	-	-	TGTGCCAGCAGCTTATCGTGGGTTAATGAGCAGTTCTTC	CASSLSWVNEQFF
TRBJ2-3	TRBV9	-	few	TGTGCCAGCAGCGTAGGGACTCGCACAGATACGCAGTATTTT	CASSVGTRTDTQYF
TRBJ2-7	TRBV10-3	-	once	TGTGCCATCAGTGCCCGAGCGAGGTCCCACGAGCAGTACTTC	CAISARARSHEQYF
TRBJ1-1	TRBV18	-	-	TGTGCCAGCTCTACCACAGGGTGGACTGAAGCTTTCTTT	CASSTTGWTEAFF
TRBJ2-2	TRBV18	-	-	TGTGCCAGCTCACCATATGGCGGGGAGCTGTTTTTT	CASSPYGGELFF
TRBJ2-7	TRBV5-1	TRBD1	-	TGCGCCAGCAGCTTGGCGGGACAGGGCTACGAGCAGTACTTC	CASSLAGQGYEQYF
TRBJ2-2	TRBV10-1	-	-	TGCGCCACCACGAAATCCCAAAACACCGGGGAGCTGTTTTTT	CATTKSQNTGELFF
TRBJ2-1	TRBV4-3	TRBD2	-	TGCGCCAGCAGCCAAGCCGATGGGGGGACTAGTGGTGAGCAGTTCTTC	CASSQADGGTSGEQFF
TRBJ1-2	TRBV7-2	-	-	TGTGCCAGCAGCCAGCCCTCATCCTACAGGGCCTACACCTTC	CASSQPSSYRAYTF
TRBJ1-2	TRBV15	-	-	TGTGCCACCAGCAGAGACCCAACAGGAGACTATGGCTACACCTTC	CATSRDPTGDYGYTF
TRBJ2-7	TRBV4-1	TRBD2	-	TGCGCCAGCAGCCAGGCTACTACTAGCGGGAGCTTCTACGAGCAGTACTTC	CASSQATTSGSFYEQYF
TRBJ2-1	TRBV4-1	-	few	TGCGCCAGCAGCCAAGATTGGGGGGACAGAGCCAATGAGCAGTTCTTC	CASSQDWGDRANEQFF
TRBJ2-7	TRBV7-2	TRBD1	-	TGTGCCAGCAGCCCTTCCAGGGGGTTCGGGTCCTACGAGCAGTACTTC	CASSPSRGFGSYEQYF
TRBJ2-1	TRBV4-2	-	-	TGTGCCAGCAGCCAAGGGTCTGGAGTAAATTACAATGAGCAGTTCTTC	CASSQGSGVNYNEQFF
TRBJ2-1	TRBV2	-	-	TGTGCCAGCAAGTTTGACAGCTACAATGAGCAGTTCTTC	CASKFDSYNEQFF
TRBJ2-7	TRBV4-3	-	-	TGCGCCAGCAGCCTTGGGACGGGAGCCTACGAGCAGTACTTC	CASSLGTGAYEQYF
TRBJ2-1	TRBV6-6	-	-	TGTGCCAGCAGTTACTCCACAAACAATGAGCAGTTCTTC	CASSYSTNNEQFF
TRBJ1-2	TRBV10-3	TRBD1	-	TGTGCCATCAGTGACGATCAGGGGGCTTTGGAATACACCTTC	CAISDDQGALEYTF
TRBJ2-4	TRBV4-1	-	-	TGCGCCAGCAGCCGCTCCGGGACTCCCCAAAACATTCAGTACTTC	CASSRSGTPQNIQYF
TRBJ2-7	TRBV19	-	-	TGTGCCAGTAGTATGGGTCAGGGGTACGAGCAGTACTTC	CASSMGQGYEQYF
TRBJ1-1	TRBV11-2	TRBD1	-	TGTGCCAGCAGCCCCCGGACTGGACAGGGGGCGAACACTGAAGCTTTCTTT	CASSPRTGQGANTEAFF
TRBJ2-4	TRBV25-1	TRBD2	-	TGTGCCAGCAGTGAATATGGCGGGAGTAACATTCAGTACTTC	CASSEYGGSNIQYF
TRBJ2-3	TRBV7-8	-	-	TGTGCCAGCAGCATCCTTTCGAGGATTTGGTTT	CASSILSRIWF